These T cell receptor beta chains were read from a single sample in a study of vaccination and CD4 T cells after COVID-19. What these receptors recognize is not known. TCRdb re-analysed the PCR reads in MiXCR, keeping a single row per CDR3 protein. The sample holds 20,000 to 30,000 distinct CDR3 sequences; more than 40% are singletons and the top ten take under 6.5%. The sample was CD4+ T cells from blood, cultured in vitro. These receptor sequences come from a human donor who had recovered from COVID-19. Both conserved end residues are part of each CDR3. The order of the fields is J gene, V gene, CDR3 protein.

>TRBJ1-1|TRBV10-3
CAISSPPGQGYTEAFF
>TRBJ1-1|TRBV20-1
CSARDFGTGVNTEAFF
>TRBJ1-1|TRBV20-1
CSARRQLNTEAFF
>TRBJ2-5|TRBV5-4
CASRAGGRETQYF
>TRBJ1-5|TRBV19
CASRQTGSGQPQHF
>TRBJ2-1|TRBV27
CATSGVGYNEQFF
>TRBJ1-4|TRBV6-5
CASSYSRQTNEKLFF
>TRBJ2-7|TRBV7-2
CASSLDGPEQYF
>TRBJ1-1|TRBV7-2
CASSLGENTEAFF
>TRBJ1-5|TRBV15
CATRGDLGNQPQHF
>TRBJ2-3|TRBV6-4
CASSDGGATDTQYF
>TRBJ2-3|TRBV11-3
CASSLDGRAATDTQYF
>TRBJ2-5|TRBV29-1
CSVEEGQETQYF
>TRBJ1-1|TRBV7-8
CASSYRAGNTEAFF
>TRBJ1-4|TRBV20-1
CSASDRVGEKLFF
>TRBJ2-5|TRBV7-2
CASSLLNGQETQYF
>TRBJ2-5|TRBV7-9
CASSLRLAGGLETQYF
>TRBJ2-7|TRBV7-9
CASSLGAGAYEQYF
>TRBJ2-5|TRBV10-2
CASSESSRTETQYF
>TRBJ2-7|TRBV7-7
CASSPVPARSHEQYF
>TRBJ1-6|TRBV6-1
CASRHTGSPNYNSPLHF
>TRBJ2-7|TRBV6-5
CASSYTRTGSYGEQYF
>TRBJ2-7|TRBV28
CASTSESYEQYF
>TRBJ2-1|TRBV29-1
CSAFSLYNEQFF
>TRBJ1-1|TRBV11-3
CASSPSGGDSEAFF
>TRBJ1-5|TRBV6-2/TRBV6-3
CASSYVGGRGNQPQHF
>TRBJ2-5|TRBV20-1
CSARSYRGPSETQYF
>TRBJ2-7|TRBV2
CASSYSPSYEQYF
>TRBJ2-7|TRBV7-2
CASSLAGTGLREQYF
>TRBJ1-1|TRBV14
CASSQEVNTEAFF
>TRBJ1-6|TRBV6-5
CASSYWDRGNSPLHF
>TRBJ1-2|TRBV5-6
CASSLAGTGGYGYTF
>TRBJ2-3|TRBV19
CASTHRDRGAADTQYF
>TRBJ1-2|TRBV7-2
CASTFGGTALGNYGYTF
>TRBJ2-7|TRBV20-1
CSARVQKAGYEQYF
>TRBJ1-1|TRBV21-1
CASTAGQGPMNTEAFF
>TRBJ2-3|TRBV15
CATSRDRGARTDTQYF
>TRBJ2-2|TRBV9
CASSPRGADTGELFF
>TRBJ2-7|TRBV7-8
CASSSAGARELREQYF
>TRBJ1-6|TRBV7-8
CASSPGLNSPLHF
>TRBJ1-5|TRBV19
CASSIRGGAGNQPQHF
>TRBJ2-7|TRBV7-8
CASSGTYEQYF
>TRBJ1-5|TRBV19
CASSMDFVQPQHF